The 21 T cell receptor beta chains listed next were all sequenced from one sample in a study of blood T cell repertoires in COVID-19. TCRdb's copy holds only in-frame clones and misses some; the assay was immunoSEQ multiplex PCR. The sample lists about 39,000 clones, approximately 78% occurring once. The specimen was peripheral blood. The receptor set was obtained from a man in his sixties in a cohort sampled during active COVID-19.

The genes are TRBV19 and TRBJ1-2; weak D call: TRBD1 (5 bases). The germline CDR1 and CDR2 sequences are LNHDA and SQIVND (reference sequence). The ends were cut back, 2 bases at V and 7 bases at J, with 14 bases in the middle. The CDR3 spans 14 residues. The CDR3 bases are TGTGCCAGTAGTATACAGGGACTCAGTTCTGGCTACACCTTC. Translation: CASSIQGLSSGYTF.

This clone was seen only once. V is TRBV3-1 (or the pseudogene TRBV3-2) and J is TRBJ2-6; 8 bases align to TRBD1. The CDR3 loop spans 16 amino acids. V gave up 4 bases and J gave up 2 bases; unmatched junction bases: 4. CDR1 is LGHDT and CDR2 is YNNKEL in the germline V gene (reference sequence). The CDR3 nucleotides read TGTGCCAGCAGCCGCCGGACAGGGACTGGGGCCAACGTCCTGACTTTC. This codes for CASSRRTGTGANVLTF.

This chain's CDR3 is CASSLGFGANTEAFF. The DNA for the CDR3 is TGTGCCAGCAGCTTAGGGTTTGGGGCGAACACTGAAGCTTTCTTT. This rearrangement joins TRBV7-2 to TRBJ1-1; TRBD1 might be the D (5 bases). V lost 1 base and J 1 base, leaving 10 bases between the germline ends. Germline V CDR1 and CDR2: SGHTA, FQGNSA. This CDR3 comprises 15 residues.

This clone occurred once. The chain has TRBV7-8 and TRBJ2-1; D might be TRBD1 (5 bases). There are 15 residues in the CDR3. Deletions cut 1 base from V and 4 bases from J, with 11 bases between. Germline assignment: CDR1 SGHVS and CDR2 FQNEAQ. The CDR3 loop reads CASSLEQGQYNEQFF. In nucleotides, the CDR3 is TGTGCCAGCAGCTTAGAGCAGGGCCAATACAATGAGCAGTTCTTC.

The chain recombines TRBV6-5 with TRBJ1-2; D is possibly TRBD1 (5 bases). This CDR3 has 13 residues. Looked up from germline, CDR1 is MNHEY and CDR2 is SVGAGI. Trimming cost V 7 bases and J 4 bases, with 13 bases left between them. The CDR3 region is CASTGSVGYGYTF. The DNA of the CDR3 is TGTGCCAGCACAGGGTCCGTTGGCTATGGCTACACCTTC.

This chain connects TRBV9 to TRBJ2-2, with 11 bases fitting TRBD1. Germline V gene lookup returns CDR1 SGDLS and CDR2 YYNGEE. The CDR3 is 16 residues long. The V and J ends lost 2 bases and 5 bases, in that order; junction bases with no gene match: 5. CDR3 protein: CASSVGQGAGTGELFF. The CDR3 DNA sequence: TGTGCCAGCAGCGTCGGACAGGGGGCAGGGACCGGGGAGCTGTTTTTT.

The rearrangement uses TRBV6-5 and TRBJ2-1; D may be TRBD2 (6 bases). Trimming took off 2 bases at V and 1 base at J, with 12 bases between the two ends. The CDR3 is 16 residues long. Germline lookup yields CDR1 MNHEY and CDR2 SVGAGI. The CDR3 DNA is TGTGCCAGCAGTTACGGGGTCGGGGGATCCTACAATGAGCAGTTCTTC. It encodes CASSYGVGGSYNEQFF.

This clone was detected once. The V call is TRBV29-1, the J call TRBJ1-2; TRBD1 matches at 9 bases. CDR3 length: 13 residues. V lost 7 bases to trimming and J lost 6 bases; unmatched junction nucleotides: 9. The germline V gene has CDR1 SQVTM and CDR2 ANQGSEA. CDR3 nucleotides: TGCAGCGCCGAGTTTGGGACAGGGAATGGCTACACCTTC. Amino acid sequence: CSAEFGTGNGYTF.

This clone was detected only a few times. V is TRBV7-9 and J is TRBJ2-1, with TRBD2 matching over 10 bases. Germline V gives CDR1 SEHNR, CDR2 FQNEAQ (reference sequence). The CDR3 spans 15 residues. Germline trimming cut 3 bases from V and 9 bases from J; bases unmatched to any gene: 8. CDR3: CASSFLASGSGEQFF. DNA of the CDR3: TGTGCCAGCAGCTTCTTGGCTAGCGGGAGCGGTGAGCAGTTCTTC.

This clone showed up just a few times. J is TRBJ1-1 and V is TRBV9; 8 bases align to TRBD1. The V gene end was trimmed by 4 bases and the J gene end by 4 bases; junction bases not matched to a gene: 6. There are 14 residues in the CDR3. Looked up from germline, CDR1 is SGDLS and CDR2 is YYNGEE. In DNA form, the CDR3 reads TGTGCCAGCAGCCCCAGGGGGCTGGGCACTGAAGCTTTCTTT. Translated: CASSPRGLGTEAFF.

CDR3 amino acids: CASSLAGSSGETQYF. CDR3 DNA sequence: TGCGCCAGCAGCTTGGCCGGGAGCAGCGGGGAGACCCAGTACTTC. The rearrangement uses TRBV5-1 and TRBJ2-5, with D possibly being TRBD2 (6 bases). Germline loops: CDR1 SGHRS, CDR2 YFSETQ. V lost 0 bases and J lost 5, with 14 bases in between. The CDR3 is made up of 15 amino acids.

Here the CDR3 DNA reads TGTGCCACCAGCATCGGTATTCAGGGGTATGGCTACACCTTC. The encoded protein is CATSIGIQGYGYTF. The chain combines TRBV15 with TRBJ1-2; maybe TRBD1 (6 bases). V was shortened by 4 bases and J by 5 bases, with 14 bases between the two germline ends. There are 14 residues in the CDR3. Germline V gene sequence: CDR1 LNHNV, CDR2 YYDKDF (reference sequence).

This clone came up a few times. The chain carries TRBV7-9 and TRBJ2-7; D remains ambiguous. Trimming took 3 bases from V and 0 from J, leaving 6 bases between them. Germline loops: CDR1 SEHNR, CDR2 FQNEAQ (reference sequence). CDR3 length equals 13 residues. DNA for the CDR3: TGTGCCAGCAGCTTCGGTAGCTCCTACGAGCAGTACTTC. The encoded protein is CASSFGSSYEQYF.

The chain carries TRBV5-4 and TRBJ2-1; 9 bases line up with TRBD2. In germline, CDR1 is SGHNT, CDR2 YYREEE (reference sequence). The junction had 16 bases not matched to a gene; V was cut back by 5 bases and J by 10 bases. The CDR3 runs to 16 residues. The CDR3 sequence is CASSVGVAGVGIEQFF. Here the CDR3 DNA reads TGTGCCAGCAGTGTGGGGGTAGCGGGAGTTGGAATCGAGCAGTTCTTC. The full variable domain, its missing parts supplied by reference TRBV5-4 and TRBJ2-1, is ETGVTQSPTHLIKTRGQQVTLRCSSQSGHNTVSWYQQALGQGPQFIFQYYREEENGRGNFPPRFSGLQFPNYSSELNVNALELDDSALYLCASSVGVAGVGIEQFFGPGTRLTVL.

DNA of the CDR3: TGTGCCAGCAGTTTAGCGGGGGTGGATGAAAAACTGTTTTTT. This gives the protein CASSLAGVDEKLFF. The V gene is TRBV27, the J gene TRBJ1-4; the D gene is possibly TRBD1 (5 bases). Looked up from germline, CDR1 is MNHEY and CDR2 is SMNVEV (reference sequence). The CDR3 length is 14 residues. Trimming took 2 bases from V and 6 from J, leaving 10 bases between them. Complete variable domain (other parts from reference TRBV27 and TRBJ1-4): EAQVTQNPRYLITVTGKKLTVTCSQNMNHEYMSWYRQDPGLGLRQIYYSMNVEVTDKGDVPEGYKVSRKEKRNFPLILESPSPNQTSLYFCASSLAGVDEKLFFGSGTQLSVL.

The chain employs TRBV7-3 and TRBJ2-3; perhaps TRBD2 as D (6 bases). The germline V gene encodes CDR1 SGHTA and CDR2 FQGTGA. CDR3 length: 14 residues. V was shortened by 4 bases and J by 4 bases, with 12 bases between the two germline ends. CDR3 sequence: CASSYLGDSDTQYF. In DNA, the CDR3 is TGTGCCAGCAGCTACCTTGGGGACTCAGATACGCAGTATTTT. Full variable domain (missing parts from reference TRBV7-3 and TRBJ2-3): GAGVSQTPSNKVTEKGKYVELRCDPISGHTALYWYRQSLGQGPEFLIYFQGTGAADDSGLPNDRFFAVRPEGSVSTLKIQRTERGDSAVYLCASSYLGDSDTQYFGPGTRLTVL.

This chain uses TRBV4-3 with TRBJ1-4; the match to TRBD1 covers 7 bases. The V gene end was trimmed by 3 bases and the J gene end by 3 bases; junction bases not matched to a gene: 10. The CDR3 is made up of 17 amino acids. Germline assignment: CDR1 LGHNA and CDR2 YSLEER. This CDR3 is CASSQTMEGTANEKLFF. The CDR3 DNA sequence: TGCGCCAGCAGCCAGACAATGGAGGGGACAGCTAATGAAAAACTGTTTTTT.

The chain is built from TRBV28 and TRBJ2-3; TRBD2 might be the D (7 bases). Trimming stripped 5 bases from V and 2 bases from J, with 17 bases between. The germline CDR1 and CDR2 sequences are MDHEN and SYDVKM. The CDR3 runs 16 residues. CDR3 nucleotides: TGTGCCAGCAGTAGGGCTAGGGGGGGTTCCACAGATACGCAGTATTTT. Translated: CASSRARGGSTDTQYF.

This clone was counted a few times. The chain links TRBV6-6 to TRBJ2-5; no firm D call. Germline values: CDR1 MNHNY, CDR2 SVGAGI (reference sequence). This CDR3 contains 12 residues. V was cut by 0 bases and J by 5 bases, with 4 bases left in between. Here the CDR3 reads CASSYSSETQYF. CDR3 DNA: TGTGCCAGCAGTTACTCTTCTGAGACCCAGTACTTC.

By share of the sample, this clone is medium-sized. This chain links TRBV10-2 with TRBJ2-7; 7 positions match TRBD2. Germline lookup yields CDR1 WSHSY and CDR2 SAAADI. This CDR3 has 13 amino acids. V was pared by 10 bases and J by 4 bases, with 10 bases of the junction left unmatched. This CDR3 is CATSRDYLYEQYF. In nucleotides, the CDR3 is TGCGCCACATCCCGGGACTACCTATACGAGCAGTACTTC.

The CDR3 spells CASRLPGLAQETQYF. DNA for the CDR3: TGTGCCAGCAGGCTGCCGGGACTAGCACAAGAGACCCAGTACTTC. The J gene is TRBJ2-5, the V gene TRBV28; 9 bases align to TRBD2. This CDR3 has 15 amino acids. V shed 6 bases and J 2 bases; nucleotides not matched to a gene: 7. Germline V gene sequence: CDR1 MDHEN, CDR2 SYDVKM.